This entry describes one T cell receptor beta chain. The sample originates from a study of CD8 T cells in Susac syndrome. The V gene lost 0 bases and the J gene lost 0 bases, with 12 bases spanning the gap. From germline, CDR1 is LNHNV and CDR2 YYDKDF (reference sequence). The CDR3 loop spans 18 amino acids. RNA totalling about 0.45 to 1 ug underwent reverse transcription with random hexamers. Across 54 Vbeta and 13 Jbeta, immunoSEQ multiplex PCR amplified TCR beta CDR3. Using its own MiXCR run on the immunoSEQ multiplex PCR reads, TCRdb lists one record per CDR3 protein. The data contain 130,000 or so distinct CDR3 sequences, 96% of them singletons.

This chain joins TRBV15 and TRBJ2-6; possibly TRBD1 for D (5 bases). Sequencing used CD4+ T cells from PBMCs. The TCR sequence derives from a human donor with Susac syndrome. CDR3 amino acids: CATSREVLGRSGANVLTF. CDR3 bases: TGTGCCACCAGCAGAGAGGTTCTGGGGCGCTCTGGGGCCAACGTCCTGACTTTC. Drawing the rest from reference TRBV15 and TRBJ2-6, the complete variable domain is DAMVIQNPRYQVTQFGKPVTLSCSQTLNHNVMYWYQQKSSQAPKLLFHYYDKDFNNEADTPDNFQSRRPNTSFCFLDIRSPGLGDTAMYLCATSREVLGRSGANVLTFGAGSRLTVL.